The clone carrying this TCR beta chain has a handful of counts. A clone one base away is much larger, so this may be a read error. TCRdb reassembled clones from the PCR reads with MiXCR. The profile covers about 92,000 clones, with 15% appearing a single time and around 3.3% taken by the ten largest. Every patient was untreated before thyroid surgery. The CDR3 is 16 amino acids. Germline V lookup: CDR1 SGHAT, CDR2 FQNNGV. J was trimmed by 7 bases and V by 2 bases; bases with no gene match: 10. These data originate in a study of metastatic and nonmetastatic thyroid tumors. Study context: Repertoire comparisons spanned blood and tumor or nodule tissue from malignant and benign thyroid patients.

The receptor's source is a female donor with papillary thyroid cancer or a benign thyroid nodule (not recorded which). Some clones in this sample may be carry-over from other donors' samples. The V gene is TRBV11-2, the J gene TRBJ2-3, with 9 bases aligning to TRBD2. Sample: blood. The CDR3 region is CASSLSPSGVSYTQYF. The CDR3 nucleotides are TGTGCCAGCAGCTTAAGTCCTAGCGGGGTCTCATATACGCAGTATTTT.